Detailed here is one TCR beta chain. The antigen remains unidentified. This CDR3 comprises 13 residues. The V and J ends lost 0 bases and 13 bases, in that order; junction bases with no gene match: 7. Germline V gene data show CDR1 as ENHRY and CDR2 as SYGVKD. The sample is drawn from a study of cytomegalovirus exposure and HLA in healthy donors. The study's findings and limits: TCR beta V- and J-gene trimming was later associated with a missense DCLRE1C variant. A later analysis showed TCR association rates differing by HLA locus, peaking at DRB1 and lowest at HLA-C.

Vbeta (60) and Jbeta (13) primers were used in the PCR. Assay: immunoSEQ multiplex PCR; the TCRdb copy retains only in-frame clones and omits some. The repertoire holds roughly 150,000 clones, with roughly 80% as singletons. The V call is TRBV10-3, the J call TRBJ2-5, with 8 positions matching TRBD2. Sequencing used PBMCs. The receptor was isolated from a woman between 40 and 50 years old in good health and CMV-seropositive. The CDR3 DNA follows: TGTGCCATCAGTGAGTCGAGGGGGACTAGACCGTACTTC. This codes for CAISESRGTRPYF.